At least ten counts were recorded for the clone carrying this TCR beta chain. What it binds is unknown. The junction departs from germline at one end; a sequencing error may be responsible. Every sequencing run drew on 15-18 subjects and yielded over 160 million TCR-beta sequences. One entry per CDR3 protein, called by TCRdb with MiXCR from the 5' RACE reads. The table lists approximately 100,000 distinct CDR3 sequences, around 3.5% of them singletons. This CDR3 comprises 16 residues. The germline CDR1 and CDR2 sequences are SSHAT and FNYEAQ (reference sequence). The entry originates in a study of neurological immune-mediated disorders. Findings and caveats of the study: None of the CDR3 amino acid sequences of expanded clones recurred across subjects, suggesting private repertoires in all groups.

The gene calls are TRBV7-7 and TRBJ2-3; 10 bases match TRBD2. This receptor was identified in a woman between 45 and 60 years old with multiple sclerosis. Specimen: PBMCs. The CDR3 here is CASSLAGGPSTDTQYF. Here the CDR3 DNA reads TGTGCTAGCAGCTTAGCGGGGGGCCCGAGCACAGATACGCAGTATTTT.